This TCR beta chain comes out of a study of CD8+CD57+ T cells in acquired aplastic anemia. The germline CDR1 and CDR2 sequences are SGHTA and FQGNSA. Germline trimming cut 0 bases from V and 14 bases from J; bases unmatched to any gene: 15. CDR3 length equals 15 residues. An expansion of CD8+CD57+ cells by flow cytometry had been shown in patients chosen for sequencing. According to the study, genomic DNA was the template for TCR beta VDJ and CDR3 profiling. TCRdb called the reads again in MiXCR, with one record for every CDR3 protein. The sample holds approximately 250,000 distinct CDR3 sequences, approximately 80% seen once.

The chain employs TRBV7-2 and TRBJ1-1, with 7 positions matching TRBD1. The clonotype was recovered from a human donor with aplastic anemia. The source material was sorted CD4+, CD8+, or CD8+CD57+ T cells (not recorded which) from PBMCs. The CDR3 loop is CASSLALTGEGLKFF. CDR3 sequence (DNA): TGTGCCAGCAGCTTAGCGCTAACAGGGGAAGGACTGAAGTTCTTT.